Listed below are T cell receptor beta chains from one sample, sequenced in a study of blood T cells in healthy people across ages. Each CDR3 protein is one row after TCRdb ran MiXCR on the 5' RACE reads. Found here are 780,000 or so distinct CDR3 sequences, 56% of them singletons; the top ten hold roughly 25%. Sequenced material: blood. Receptors originate from a man in his forties or fifties in good health. Each CDR3 is given with its conserved first and last residue. A D gene is named only where the DNA matches it firmly. For some rows the clone size is stated as once, few or many, or as a class when expanded; others skip it.

D,V,J,size,DNA,CDR3
TRBD1,TRBV20-1,TRBJ2-5,-,TGCAGTGCTATAGGGGACAGGGAGTTCCAGTACTTC,CSAIGDREFQYF
-,TRBV5-1,TRBJ2-5,-,TGCGCCAGCAGCTTGGGCGGGGCGGAAACAGGGGAGACCCAGTACTTC,CASSLGGAETGETQYF
-,TRBV28,TRBJ1-5,-,TGTGCCAGCCGGGGCCCACAAAATCAGCCCCAGCATTTT,CASRGPQNQPQHF
TRBD1,TRBV20-1,TRBJ2-3,-,TGCAGTGCTAGGTTGCGAGGGGGCGCCGGCACAGATACGCAGTATTTT,CSARLRGGAGTDTQYF
TRBD2,TRBV11-2,TRBJ2-1,-,TGTGCCAGCAGCTTAGATCGTCTAGCGGCGTACAATGAGCAGTTCTTC,CASSLDRLAAYNEQFF
TRBD2,TRBV20-1,TRBJ2-1,-,TGCAGTATGGTGGGGGGGGTAAGCAATGAGCAGTTCTTC,CSMVGGVSNEQFF
-,TRBV2,TRBJ2-3,few,TGTGCCAGCAGGACTCTACCGGGAATAGATACGCAGTATTTT,CASRTLPGIDTQYF
-,TRBV3-1,TRBJ1-2,-,TGTGCCAGCAGCCAAGGGGGGACGTATGGCTACACCTTC,CASSQGGTYGYTF
-,TRBV2,TRBJ2-6,many,TGTGCCAGCACCCTGACTGTGGCGGCTGGGGCCAACGTCCTGACTTTC,CASTLTVAAGANVLTF
TRBD1,TRBV7-8,TRBJ1-2,-,TGTGCCAGCAGCTTGGGACAGGGTTCATGGTATGGCTACACCTTC,CASSLGQGSWYGYTF
TRBD1,TRBV27,TRBJ1-1,-,TGTGCCAGCCGAGAGGACAGGGCCAGGAACACTGGAGCTTTCTTT,CASREDRARNTGAFF
TRBD2,TRBV20-1,TRBJ2-3,-,TGCAGTGCTCCGGACCCTGGGACTAGCGACACAGATACGCAGTATTTT,CSAPDPGTSDTDTQYF
TRBD1,TRBV20-1,TRBJ2-3,-,TGCAGTACCAACCGGGACAGGGTGGAAGATACGCAGTATTTT,CSTNRDRVEDTQYF
-,TRBV5-6,TRBJ2-3,few,TGTGCCAGCAGCCCGTGCGATACGCAGTATTTT,CASSPCDTQYF
-,TRBV27,TRBJ2-5,-,TGTGCCAGCAGTTTGTTATTAGGGGGGCAAGAGACCCAGTACTTC,CASSLLLGGQETQYF
-,TRBV28,TRBJ2-2,-,TGTGCCAGCAGATGGGGGCGGGAGATGAACACCGGGGAGCTGTTTTTT,CASRWGREMNTGELFF
TRBD2,TRBV27,TRBJ2-3,-,TGTGCCAGCAGCTGGACTAGCGGGAAAGATACGCAGTATTTT,CASSWTSGKDTQYF
TRBD2,TRBV12-3/TRBV12-4,TRBJ2-1,-,TGTGCCAGCAGTCCCTTTTTTCCTAGCGGGGGTTCGCAAGACAATGAGCAGTTCTTC,CASSPFFPSGGSQDNEQFF
TRBD1,TRBV4-1,TRBJ1-1,-,TGCGCCAGCAGCCAAGGGACAGGGGGGAACACTGAAGCTTTCTTT,CASSQGTGGNTEAFF
-,TRBV6-2/TRBV6-3,TRBJ2-1,-,TGTGCCAGCAGTTACGGGCGAGGCAATGAGCAGTTCTTC,CASSYGRGNEQFF
TRBD1,TRBV3-1,TRBJ2-5,-,TGTGCCAGCAGCCAAAGGACAGGGAGGAGAGAGACCCAGTACTTC,CASSQRTGRRETQYF
-,TRBV20-1,TRBJ1-2,few,TGCAGTGCTAGTGACCCCGAGGGCTATGGCTACACCTTC,CSASDPEGYGYTF
-,TRBV29-1,TRBJ2-5,many,TGCAGCGTTTCCCAAGGGGAAGAGACCCAGTACTTC,CSVSQGEETQYF
-,TRBV27,TRBJ2-3,-,TGTGCCAGCAGTGGTCCCTATCACACAGATACGCAGTATTTT,CASSGPYHTDTQYF
-,TRBV20-1,TRBJ1-2,-,TGCAGTGCTAGCCCGACAGTTTACTATGGCTACACCTTC,CSASPTVYYGYTF
TRBD2,TRBV20-1,TRBJ2-1,once,TGCAGTGCTATACTAGCGCTGAGCTCCTACAATGAGCAGTTCTTC,CSAILALSSYNEQFF
-,TRBV14,TRBJ2-7,-,TGTGCCAGCAGCCAAGGACGAGCGGGTGACTACGAGCAGTACTTC,CASSQGRAGDYEQYF
TRBD1,TRBV12-3/TRBV12-4,TRBJ1-5,-,TGTGCCAGCAGTTTATCGGGGGAGAGACAGGGTGATCAGCCCCAGCATTTT,CASSLSGERQGDQPQHF
TRBD2,TRBV7-2,TRBJ2-1,few,TGTGCCAGCAGCTTAGCCGGGGGGGCAGACAATGAGCAGTTCTTC,CASSLAGGADNEQFF
-,TRBV9,TRBJ2-3,once,TGTGCCAGCAGCGTAGAGCTAGCGTTGGATACGCAGTATTTT,CASSVELALDTQYF
TRBD2,TRBV6-6,TRBJ2-1,-,TGTGCCAGCAGTCAACCGGGACTAGCGGCCAATGAGCAGTTCTTC,CASSQPGLAANEQFF
TRBD2,TRBV24-1,TRBJ2-3,-,TGTGCCACCAGTGAGGAGCGGGGACTCACAGATACGCAGTATTTT,CATSEERGLTDTQYF
-,TRBV6-5,TRBJ1-1,few,TGTGCCAGCAGCACTCATTTACTGGGGGGGAGCACTGAAGCTTTCTTT,CASSTHLLGGSTEAFF
TRBD2,TRBV20-1,TRBJ2-7,-,TGCAGTGCTAGTCCTCAACCGGGACTAGCGGTGTACAATGAGCAGTACTTC,CSASPQPGLAVYNEQYF
-,TRBV27,TRBJ2-2,-,TGTGCCAGCAGTTTCTCCCCGTGGACTGTAGGAGGGGTGTTTTTT,CASSFSPWTVGGVFF
-,TRBV27,TRBJ2-7,-,TGTGCCACCGCAGAGGGGGGTGGCGAGCAGTACTTC,CATAEGGGEQYF
-,TRBV29-1,TRBJ2-1,-,TGCAGCGTCTCAATACCCTATCCCAATGAGCAGTTCTTC,CSVSIPYPNEQFF
TRBD1,TRBV7-9,TRBJ2-7,-,TGTGCCAGCAGCTTAGGCTCTCGGACCGGTCCGGGACAGGCTCACGAGCAGTACTTC,CASSLGSRTGPGQAHEQYF
TRBD1,TRBV18,TRBJ2-1,few,TGTGCCAGCTCTACAAGGGACAGGGCGAATGAGCAGTTCTTC,CASSTRDRANEQFF
TRBD2,TRBV7-4,TRBJ2-3,-,TGTGCCAGCAGCTCATCGGGACTAGCGGGAGGGCCTAGGGAGCAGTATTTT,CASSSSGLAGGPREQYF
-,TRBV29-1,TRBJ2-7,-,TGCAGCGTCGTCGGCGACGAGTCCTACGAGCAGTACTTC,CSVVGDESYEQYF
TRBD1,TRBV29-1,TRBJ2-1,once,TGCAGCGTTCAACAGGGGTCGGATGAGCAGTTCTTC,CSVQQGSDEQFF
-,TRBV29-1,TRBJ2-7,few,TGCAGCGTTGGATGGGGAGGGGGGGACGAGCAGTACTTC,CSVGWGGGDEQYF
TRBD2,TRBV29-1,TRBJ2-5,-,TGCAGCGTTGATTCTCTAGCGGGAGGAGAGCAGTACTTC,CSVDSLAGGEQYF
TRBD1,TRBV5-1,TRBJ2-3,-,TGCGCCAGCAATTCACAGGGGGCGACAGATACGCAGTATTTT,CASNSQGATDTQYF
-,TRBV14,TRBJ1-1,-,TGTGCCAGCAGCCAAGATAGCGGAAACACTGAAGCTTTCTTT,CASSQDSGNTEAFF
-,TRBV11-3,TRBJ1-1,-,TGTGCCAGCAGCGTTTTATCACAGGGTGAAGCTTTCTTT,CASSVLSQGEAFF
-,TRBV11-2,TRBJ2-5,-,TGTGCCAGCTCTAGGGTTTTGGAGACCCAGTACTTC,CASSRVLETQYF
-,TRBV6-6,TRBJ2-5,few,TGTGCCAGCAGTCGTGGGACTTGGAATGCGATAGAGACCCAGTACTTC,CASSRGTWNAIETQYF
-,TRBV3-1,TRBJ2-5,-,TGTGCCAGCAGCAGCGGGCCATACAATGAGCAGTACTTC,CASSSGPYNEQYF
-,TRBV9,TRBJ2-5,-,TGTGCCAGCAGCGCGTTTCCGGGCCCTGGGGAGTGGGAGCAGTACTTC,CASSAFPGPGEWEQYF